This T cell receptor (beta chain) was profiled in a study of long-term antiretroviral therapy in people with HIV. A v3.0 immunoSEQ assay was performed at survey level. Data came from immunoSEQ multiplex PCR; TCRdb stores just in-frame clones and leaves some out. The repertoire consists of 35,000 or so clones, with about 93% occurring once and the leading ten covering around 3.3%. Worth noting for this clone: Its antigen remains unknown.

It was in the United States that all participants with HIV were treated. Cryopreserved PBMC, at roughly 0.85-10 million per sample, were present before DNA extraction. Study-level points and caveats: Whereas controls had wider CDR3 length ranges, HIV repertoires had narrower ones. Before ART, certain clones expanded, and these dominated the repertoire at all time points.

The CDR3 runs to 15 residues. The germline V gene encodes CDR1 SGHDN and CDR2 FVKESK. V lost 0 bases to trimming and J lost 1 base, with 10 bases between them. This clonotype was sampled from a woman aged 45-65 years with HIV. The material was unsorted PBMCs, obtained 4.1 years after starting antiretroviral therapy. The rearrangement uses TRBV14 and TRBJ2-7; a possible D gene is TRBD2 (6 bases). The CDR3 DNA is TGTGCCAGCAGCCAAGATGAGGGGAGGTCCTACGAGCAGTACTTC. Amino acid sequence: CASSQDEGRSYEQYF. Variable domain in full (rest from reference TRBV14 and TRBJ2-7): EAGVTQFPSHSVIEKGQTVTLRCDPISGHDNLYWYRRVMGKEIKFLLHFVKESKQDESGMPNNRFLAERTGGTYSTLKVQPAELEDSGVYFCASSQDEGRSYEQYFGPGTRLTVT.